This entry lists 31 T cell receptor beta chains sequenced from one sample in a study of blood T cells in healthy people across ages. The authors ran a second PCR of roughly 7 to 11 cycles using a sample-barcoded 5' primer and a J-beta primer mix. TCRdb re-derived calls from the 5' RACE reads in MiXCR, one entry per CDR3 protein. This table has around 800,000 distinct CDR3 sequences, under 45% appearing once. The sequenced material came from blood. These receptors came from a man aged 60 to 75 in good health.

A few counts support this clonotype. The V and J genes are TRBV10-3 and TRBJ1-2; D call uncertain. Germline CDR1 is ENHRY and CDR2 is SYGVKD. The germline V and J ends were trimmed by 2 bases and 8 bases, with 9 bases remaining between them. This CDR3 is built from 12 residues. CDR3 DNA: TGTGCCATCAGTGAGGGCCCTGGGGGCTACACCTTC. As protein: CAISEGPGGYTF.

The CDR3 region has the DNA TGTGCCAGCAGCTTAGACGCAGGAAATCAGCCCCAGCATTTT. Translation gives CASSLDAGNQPQHF. The genes are TRBV7-2 and TRBJ1-5; D call uncertain. V was shortened by 1 base and J by 4 bases, with 8 bases between the two germline ends. Germline V lookup: CDR1 SGHTA, CDR2 FQGNSA. This CDR3 is built from 14 residues.

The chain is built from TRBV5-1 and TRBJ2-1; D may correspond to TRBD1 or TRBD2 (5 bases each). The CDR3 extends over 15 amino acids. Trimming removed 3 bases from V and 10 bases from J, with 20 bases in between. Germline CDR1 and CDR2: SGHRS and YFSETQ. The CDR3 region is CASSSNRDPKREQFF. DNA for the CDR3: TGCGCCAGCAGCTCTAACCGGGACCCAAAGCGGGAGCAGTTCTTC.

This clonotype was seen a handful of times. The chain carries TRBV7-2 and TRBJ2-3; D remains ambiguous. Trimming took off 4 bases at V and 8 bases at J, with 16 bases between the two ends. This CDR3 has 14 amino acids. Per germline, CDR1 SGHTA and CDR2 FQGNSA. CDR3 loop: CASSSRLAWGTQYF. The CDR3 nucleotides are TGTGCCAGCAGCTCACGACTGGCCTGGGGTACGCAGTATTTT.

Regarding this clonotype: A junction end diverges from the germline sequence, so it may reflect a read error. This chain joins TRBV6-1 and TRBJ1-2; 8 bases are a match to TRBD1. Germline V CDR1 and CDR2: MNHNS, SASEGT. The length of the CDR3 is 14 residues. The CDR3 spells CASSATTGENGHTF. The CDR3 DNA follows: TGTGCCAGCAGTGCCACGACAGGGGAAAATGGCCACACCTTC.

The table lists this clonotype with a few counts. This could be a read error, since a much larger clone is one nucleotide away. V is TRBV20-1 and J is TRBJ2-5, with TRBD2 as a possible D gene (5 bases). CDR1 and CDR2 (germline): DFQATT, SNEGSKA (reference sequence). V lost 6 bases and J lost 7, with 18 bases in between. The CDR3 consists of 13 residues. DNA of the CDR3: TGCAGTGCGCTCAGAGGGCCTGAGGGGACCCAGTACTTC. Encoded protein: CSALRGPEGTQYF.

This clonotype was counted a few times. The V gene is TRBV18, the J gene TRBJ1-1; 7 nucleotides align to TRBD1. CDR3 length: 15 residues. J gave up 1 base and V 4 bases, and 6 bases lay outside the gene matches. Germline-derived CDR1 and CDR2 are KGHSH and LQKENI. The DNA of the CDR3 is TGTGCCAGCTCACGGTCGGGACAGAAGAACACTGAAGCTTTCTTT. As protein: CASSRSGQKNTEAFF.

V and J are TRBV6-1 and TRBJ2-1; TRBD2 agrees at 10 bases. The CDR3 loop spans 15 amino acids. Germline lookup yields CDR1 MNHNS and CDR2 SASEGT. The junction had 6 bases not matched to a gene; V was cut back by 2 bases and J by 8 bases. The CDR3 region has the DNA TGTGCCAGCAGTGAAACAGCGGGGGGGCCCCATGAGCAGTTCTTC. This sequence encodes CASSETAGGPHEQFF.

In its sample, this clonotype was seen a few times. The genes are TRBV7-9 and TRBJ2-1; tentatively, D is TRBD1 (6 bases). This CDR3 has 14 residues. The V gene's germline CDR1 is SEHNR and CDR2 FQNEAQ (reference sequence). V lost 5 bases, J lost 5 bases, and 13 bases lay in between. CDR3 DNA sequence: TGTGCCAGCAGCCTTCCGGACAGTCACAATGAGCAGTTCTTC. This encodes CASSLPDSHNEQFF.

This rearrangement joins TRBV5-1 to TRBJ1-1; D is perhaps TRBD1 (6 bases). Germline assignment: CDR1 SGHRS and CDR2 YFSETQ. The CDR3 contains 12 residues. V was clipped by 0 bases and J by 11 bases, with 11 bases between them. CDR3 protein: CASSLEAGAAFF. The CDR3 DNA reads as TGCGCCAGCAGCTTGGAGGCAGGGGCTGCTTTCTTT. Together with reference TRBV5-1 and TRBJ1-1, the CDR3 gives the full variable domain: KAGVTQTPRYLIKTRGQQVTLSCSPISGHRSVSWYQQTPGQGLQFLFEYFSETQRNKGNFPGRFSGRQFSNSRSEMNVSTLELGDSALYLCASSLEAGAAFFGQGTRLTVV.

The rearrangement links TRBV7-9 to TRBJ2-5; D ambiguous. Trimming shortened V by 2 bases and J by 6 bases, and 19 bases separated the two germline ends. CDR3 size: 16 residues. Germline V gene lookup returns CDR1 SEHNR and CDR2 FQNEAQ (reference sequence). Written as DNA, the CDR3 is TGTGCCAGCAGCTTACTGGGTCAAGGCCCCGGGCAGACCCAGTACTTC. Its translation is CASSLLGQGPGQTQYF.

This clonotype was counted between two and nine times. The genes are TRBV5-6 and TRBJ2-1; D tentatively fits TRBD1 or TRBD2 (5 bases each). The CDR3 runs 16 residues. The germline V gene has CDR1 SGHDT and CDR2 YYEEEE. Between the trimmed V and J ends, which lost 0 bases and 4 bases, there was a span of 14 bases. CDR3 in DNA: TGTGCCAGCAGCTTGGATTCTTCGGGACCTTACAATGAGCAGTTCTTC. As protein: CASSLDSSGPYNEQFF.

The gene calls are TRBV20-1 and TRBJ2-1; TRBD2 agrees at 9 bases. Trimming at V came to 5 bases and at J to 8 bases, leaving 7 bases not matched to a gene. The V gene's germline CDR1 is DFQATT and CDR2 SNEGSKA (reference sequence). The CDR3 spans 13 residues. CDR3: CSAYSGGAYEQFF. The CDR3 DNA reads TGCAGTGCTTATAGCGGGGGTGCCTATGAGCAGTTCTTC.

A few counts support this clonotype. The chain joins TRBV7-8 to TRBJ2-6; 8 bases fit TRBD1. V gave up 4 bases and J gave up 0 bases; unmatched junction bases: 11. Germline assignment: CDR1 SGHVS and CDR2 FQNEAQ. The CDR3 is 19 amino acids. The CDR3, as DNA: TGTGCCAGCAGCTCCCGTGGGACAGGCGAGTTCTCTGGGGCCAACGTCCTGACTTTC. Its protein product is CASSSRGTGEFSGANVLTF.

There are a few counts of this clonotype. The DNA for the CDR3 is TGTGCCAGCAGCCAAGGACGGGACAACCTTAACTATGGCTACACCTTC. This codes for CASSQGRDNLNYGYTF. The chain carries TRBV3-1 and TRBJ1-2; tentative D call: TRBD1 (6 bases). Looked up from germline, CDR1 is LGHDT and CDR2 is YNNKEL (reference sequence). The CDR3 spans 16 residues. V lost 1 base and J lost 1, with 13 bases in between.

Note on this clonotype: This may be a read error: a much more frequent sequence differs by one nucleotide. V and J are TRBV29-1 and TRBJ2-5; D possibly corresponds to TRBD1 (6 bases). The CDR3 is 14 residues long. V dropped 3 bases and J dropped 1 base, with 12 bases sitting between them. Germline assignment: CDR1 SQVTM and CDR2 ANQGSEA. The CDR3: CSVDSWGLQETQYF. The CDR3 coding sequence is TGCAGCGTTGATAGCTGGGGGCTCCAAGAGACCCAGTACTTC.

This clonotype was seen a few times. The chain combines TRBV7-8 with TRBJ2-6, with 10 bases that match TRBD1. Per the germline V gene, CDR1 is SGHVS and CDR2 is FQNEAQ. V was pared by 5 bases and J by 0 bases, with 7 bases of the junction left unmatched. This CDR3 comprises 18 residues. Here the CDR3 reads CASSPGTGASSGANVLTF. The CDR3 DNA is TGTGCCAGCAGCCCAGGGACAGGGGCTAGCTCTGGGGCCAACGTCCTGACTTTC.

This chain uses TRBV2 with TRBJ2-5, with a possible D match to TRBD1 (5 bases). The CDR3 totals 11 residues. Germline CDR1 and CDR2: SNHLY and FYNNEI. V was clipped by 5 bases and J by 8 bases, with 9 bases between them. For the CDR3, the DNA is TGTGCCAGCAGTCAAGGGGCTACCCAGTACTTC. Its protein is CASSQGATQYF. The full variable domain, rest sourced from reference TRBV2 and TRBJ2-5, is EPEVTQTPSHQVTQMGQEVILRCVPISNHLYFYWYRQILGQKVEFLVSFYNNEISEKSEIFDDQFSVERPDGSNFTLKIRSTKLEDSAMYFCASSQGATQYFGPGTRLLVL.

In nucleotides, the CDR3 is TGTGCCAGCAGCTTAGAGCTGACAGGATTCTACAATGAGCAGTTCTTC. Amino acid sequence: CASSLELTGFYNEQFF. The chain links TRBV11-2 to TRBJ2-1; D might be TRBD1 (6 bases). Germline assignment: CDR1 SGHAT and CDR2 FQNNGV. This CDR3 is 16 amino acids long. V lost 0 bases, J lost 3 bases, and 12 bases lay in between.

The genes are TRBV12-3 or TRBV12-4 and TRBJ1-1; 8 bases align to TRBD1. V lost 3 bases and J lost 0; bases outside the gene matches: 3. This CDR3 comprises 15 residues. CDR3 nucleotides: TGTGCCAGCAGTTTCCGACAGGGGTTGAACACTGAAGCTTTCTTT. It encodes CASSFRQGLNTEAFF.

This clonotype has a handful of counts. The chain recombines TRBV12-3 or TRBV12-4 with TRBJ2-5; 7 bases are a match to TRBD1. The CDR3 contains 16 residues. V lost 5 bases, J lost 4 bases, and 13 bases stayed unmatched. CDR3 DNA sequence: TGTGCCAGCAGTCCCCGACAGGGCCGGGTGAGAGAGACCCAGTACTTC. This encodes CASSPRQGRVRETQYF.

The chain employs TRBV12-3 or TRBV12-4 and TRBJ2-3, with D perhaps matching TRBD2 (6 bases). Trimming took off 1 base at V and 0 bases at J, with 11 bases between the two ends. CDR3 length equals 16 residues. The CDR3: CASSLVGGVSTDTQYF. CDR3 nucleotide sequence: TGTGCCAGCAGTTTAGTCGGCGGGGTGAGCACAGATACGCAGTATTTT.

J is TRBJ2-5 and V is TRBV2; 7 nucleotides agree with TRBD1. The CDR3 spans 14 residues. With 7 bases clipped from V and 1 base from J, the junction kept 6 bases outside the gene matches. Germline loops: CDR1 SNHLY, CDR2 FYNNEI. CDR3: CASIRGQTQETQYF. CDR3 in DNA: TGTGCCAGCATCAGGGGACAGACCCAAGAGACCCAGTACTTC.

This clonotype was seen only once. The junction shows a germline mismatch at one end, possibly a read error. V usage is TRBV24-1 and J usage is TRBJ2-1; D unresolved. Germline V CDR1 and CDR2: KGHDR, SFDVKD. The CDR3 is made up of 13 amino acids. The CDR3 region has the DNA TGTGCCACCAGTGCCCCCGGCGGCAATGGGCAGTTCTTC. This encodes CATSAPGGNGQFF.

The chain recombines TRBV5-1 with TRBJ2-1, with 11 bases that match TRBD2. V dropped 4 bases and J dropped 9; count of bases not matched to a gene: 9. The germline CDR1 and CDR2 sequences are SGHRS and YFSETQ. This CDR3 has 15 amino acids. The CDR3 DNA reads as TGCGCCAGCAGCGCTAGCGGGGGGACTCACATTGAGCAGTTCTTC. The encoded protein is CASSASGGTHIEQFF.

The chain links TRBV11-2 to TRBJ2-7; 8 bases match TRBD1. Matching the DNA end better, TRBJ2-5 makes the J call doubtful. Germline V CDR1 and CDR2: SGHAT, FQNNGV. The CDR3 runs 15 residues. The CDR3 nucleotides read TGTGCCAGCAGCTTAATGGCAGGGGGCGGGGAGACCCAGTACTTC. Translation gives CASSLMAGGGETQYF.

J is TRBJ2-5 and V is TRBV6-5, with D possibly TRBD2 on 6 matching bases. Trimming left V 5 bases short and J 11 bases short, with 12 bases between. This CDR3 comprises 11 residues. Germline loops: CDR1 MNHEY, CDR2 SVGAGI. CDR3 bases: TGTGCCAGCAGTGGAACGGGGAGGCAGTACTTC. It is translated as CASSGTGRQYF.

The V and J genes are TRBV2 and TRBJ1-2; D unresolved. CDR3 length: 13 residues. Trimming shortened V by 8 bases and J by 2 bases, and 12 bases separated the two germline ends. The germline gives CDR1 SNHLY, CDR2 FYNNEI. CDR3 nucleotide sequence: TGTGCCAGCGGATCCCAGGAGAACTATGGCTACACCTTC. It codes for CASGSQENYGYTF.

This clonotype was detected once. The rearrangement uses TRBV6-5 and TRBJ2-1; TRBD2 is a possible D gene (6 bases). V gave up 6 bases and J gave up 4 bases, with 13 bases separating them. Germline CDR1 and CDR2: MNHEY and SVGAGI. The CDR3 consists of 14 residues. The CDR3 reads CASSVAVSYNEQFF. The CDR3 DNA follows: TGTGCCAGCAGCGTAGCGGTGAGTTACAATGAGCAGTTCTTC.

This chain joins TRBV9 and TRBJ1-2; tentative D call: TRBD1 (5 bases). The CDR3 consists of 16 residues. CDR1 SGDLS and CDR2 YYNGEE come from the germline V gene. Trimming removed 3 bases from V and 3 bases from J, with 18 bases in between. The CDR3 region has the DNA TGTGCCAGCAGCGGCGAAAGTCAAGGGGCCTACTATGGCTACACCTTC. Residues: CASSGESQGAYYGYTF.

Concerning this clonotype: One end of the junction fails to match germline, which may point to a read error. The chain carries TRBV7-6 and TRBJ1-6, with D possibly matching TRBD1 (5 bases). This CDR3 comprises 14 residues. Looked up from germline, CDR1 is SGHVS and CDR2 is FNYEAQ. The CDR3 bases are TGTGCCAGCAGCCCTACGGGGGGTCGGTCACCCTTCCACTTT. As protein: CASSPTGGRSPFHF.